This TCR beta chain appears in the sequencing data of a study of identical twins. The study, taken as a whole, reports: Out-of-frame alpha sequences shared between twins exhibited an excess of low generation probability.

Germline assignment: CDR1 WNHNN and CDR2 SYGVQD (reference sequence). The CDR3 has 14 amino acids. Trimming stripped 0 bases from V and 7 bases from J, with 11 bases between. Among all donors, each was a healthy Caucasian. Through template switching, a universal primer site was introduced, and the cDNA contained unique molecular identifiers. One entry per CDR3 protein results from TCRdb running MiXCR on the 5' RACE reads. The table lists a few hundred thousand distinct CDR3 sequences, around 9.6% of them singletons. Ten or more counts support this clonotype. Antigen: not known. This same sample was also taken into another study, of yellow fever vaccine responses in identical twins.

Sequenced input: PBMCs. The sequence was obtained from a woman aged 18 to 35 in good health. The rearrangement joins TRBV10-1 to TRBJ2-3; maybe TRBD2 (5 bases). CDR3: CASSESFAGYTQYF. For the CDR3, the DNA is TGCGCCAGCAGTGAGTCGTTTGCGGGTTATACGCAGTATTTT.